This is a list of T cell receptor beta chains from one sample in a study of blood T cell repertoires in COVID-19. Data came from immunoSEQ multiplex PCR; TCRdb stores just in-frame clones and leaves some out. In the table there are about 34,000 clones, 60% to 80% of which are singletons. What was sequenced was peripheral blood. The receptor set was obtained from a man aged 80 or over with active or convalescent COVID-19. The CDR3 runs from the conserved cysteine through the conserved F or W. The order of the fields is V gene, clone size, J gene, D gene, CDR3 DNA, CDR3 protein. D genes are given only for firm matches. Not every row has a clone size; where given, it reads once, few, many or a size class.

>TRBV18|NA|TRBJ2-7|TRBD2
TGTGCCTCCAGGGCTAGCGGGAGCTCCTACGAGCAGTACTTC
CASRASGSSYEQYF
>TRBV11-2|once|TRBJ1-1|NA
TGTGCCAGCAGCACTAGGGGGAATTGGGGGCGTTTCACTGAAGCTTTCTTT
CASSTRGNWGRFTEAFF
>TRBV9|NA|TRBJ1-1|NA
TGTGCCAGCAGCGTAGAGTTCCGCGGGGAAGCTTTCTTT
CASSVEFRGEAFF
>TRBV5-6|NA|TRBJ2-1|TRBD2
TGTGCCAGCAGCCTGTCCCATTTTGTGGCTAGCGGGTCAGGTGAGCAGTTCTTC
CASSLSHFVASGSGEQFF
>TRBV28|NA|TRBJ2-7|TRBD1
TGTGCCAGCAGTTTGGCTAGTACAGGGGCATCCTACGAGCAGTACTTC
CASSLASTGASYEQYF
>TRBV23-1|NA|TRBJ1-5|TRBD1
TGCGCCAGCAGTCAGGGACAGGGCAAGGCGCAGCCCCAGCATTTT
CASSQGQGKAQPQHF
>TRBV18|NA|TRBJ2-1|TRBD1
TGTGCCAGCTCACAAACAGGGGGTAATGAGCAGTTCTTC
CASSQTGGNEQFF
>TRBV28|few|TRBJ1-2|TRBD1
TGTGCCAGTAACACTCAGGGGGTATATGGCTACACCTTC
CASNTQGVYGYTF
>TRBV28|few|TRBJ2-2|NA
TGTGCCAGCAGTTTTGTGGCAGGGTTTTGGACCGGGGAGCTGTTTTTT
CASSFVAGFWTGELFF
>TRBV5-8|NA|TRBJ1-5|NA
TGTGCCAGCAGCTTGACGAGACAGAGAATATATAGCAATCAGCCCCAGCATTTT
CASSLTRQRIYSNQPQHF
>TRBV14|NA|TRBJ2-1|TRBD2
TGTGCCAGCAGCCCTAGCGGGAGGGCCTTCAATGAGCAGTTCTTC
CASSPSGRAFNEQFF
>TRBV4-2|NA|TRBJ1-1|NA
TGTGCCAGCAGCCAAGAAACGGTCGGGTTAATGAACACTGAAGCTTTCTTT
CASSQETVGLMNTEAFF
>TRBV5-1|NA|TRBJ2-2|NA
TGCGCCAGCAGCTTGGGACTAGCGAACACCGGGGAGCTGTTTTTT
CASSLGLANTGELFF
>TRBV6-2/TRBV6-3|NA|TRBJ2-1|TRBD2
TGTGCCAGCATCCCCGTACCGGGACTAGCGGACAATGAGCAGTTCTTC
CASIPVPGLADNEQFF